Listed below are T cell receptor beta chains from one sample, sequenced in a study of T cells expressing NK-cell markers. TCRdb re-called the 5' RACE reads and catalogs CDR3 proteins one per entry, DNA excluded. The record lists 550,000 or so distinct CDR3 sequences, of which the ten most abundant hold approximately 3.6%. The sequencing sample was made of blood T cells: a sorted CD56 or NKG2C T cell subset, CD4+ or CD8+ T cells, or bulk PBMC T cells (not recorded which). These receptors were taken from a man aged 18 to 30 in good health. The CDR3 runs from the conserved cysteine through the conserved F or W.

j_gene,v_gene,CDR3aa
TRBJ2-1,TRBV6-1,CAVHSGTPEHEQFF
TRBJ1-1,TRBV29-1,CSVEDRDGKAFF
TRBJ2-5,TRBV6-5,CASSYGLAGELAETQYF
TRBJ1-2,TRBV7-2,CASSSYRDSRPYGYTF
TRBJ2-5,TRBV10-3,CAISESHGSRETQYF
TRBJ2-7,TRBV6-2/TRBV6-3,CASSYSMGGLAYEQYF
TRBJ2-3,TRBV28,CASSPSQLAGSTDTQYF
TRBJ2-7,TRBV19,CASSIPGETYEQYF
TRBJ2-7,TRBV11-2,CASSLPRGRANYEQYF
TRBJ2-1,TRBV12-3/TRBV12-4,CASSLTASGISEQFF
TRBJ1-1,TRBV7-8,CASSLARRGNTEAFF
TRBJ2-5,TRBV6-5,CASSYLTQETQYF
TRBJ2-3,TRBV4-3,CASSQGQGASAPQYF
TRBJ2-1,TRBV27,CASSLVGPVAGVDNEQFF
TRBJ2-2,TRBV20-1,CSARDRPTLGGELFF
TRBJ1-1,TRBV6-4,CASIRQGLTEAFF
TRBJ2-1,TRBV7-9,CASSLIRSGPYNEQFF
TRBJ1-2,TRBV7-9,CASSLGGTGYGYTF
TRBJ2-3,TRBV7-2,CASSSSKADTQYF
TRBJ2-1,TRBV9,CASSGRTGSEQFF
TRBJ1-5,TRBV2,CASSEVKILAQPQHF
TRBJ2-1,TRBV30,CAWSVGGWDEQFF
TRBJ1-1,TRBV2,CASTGVANTEAFF
TRBJ2-5,TRBV7-2,CASSLSRRGTQYF
TRBJ2-1,TRBV12-3/TRBV12-4,CASKFSGRGEEQFF
TRBJ2-2,TRBV3-1,CASRDSPGELFF
TRBJ2-1,TRBV27,CASSLSGAIEQFF
TRBJ2-1,TRBV4-1,CASSQEGAGYSYNEQFF
TRBJ2-7,TRBV25-1,CASGEPTGRDEQYF
TRBJ2-2,TRBV20-1,CSARVRTGGNTGELFF
TRBJ2-3,TRBV10-3,CAISGREKEDTQYF
TRBJ2-3,TRBV20-1,CSARKLASTDTQYF
TRBJ2-3,TRBV7-9,CASSLGQGPNTQYF
TRBJ2-7,TRBV28,CASSLFDRGTRGEQYF
TRBJ2-7,TRBV18,CASSAGTRRREQYF
TRBJ2-3,TRBV5-1,CATSPGDSTDTQYF
TRBJ2-5,TRBV27,CASRPWGAPETQYF
TRBJ1-1,TRBV3-1,CASSRTFTQGAGNTEAFF
TRBJ2-1,TRBV5-1,CASRYNPGQFYNEQFF
TRBJ1-2,TRBV6-1,CASSEMRTAYGYTF
TRBJ2-3,TRBV30,CAWSRDLSDTQYF
TRBJ2-3,TRBV2,CASRSGRAFGDTQYF
TRBJ2-3,TRBV12-3/TRBV12-4,CASSFLDREGTDTQYF
TRBJ2-7,TRBV10-2,CASSERRDPYEQYF
TRBJ1-5,TRBV7-2,CASSLSAGKSNQPQHF
TRBJ2-1,TRBV11-1,CASSPGPWVGGDHNEQFF
TRBJ2-1,TRBV9,CASSVVLGETSGVSSYNEQFF
TRBJ2-1,TRBV2,CASREGLVRNEQFF
TRBJ2-1,TRBV20-1,CSARGLTYNEQFF
TRBJ2-6,TRBV5-1,CASSLVGGANVLTF
TRBJ1-2,TRBV29-1,CSVEEVRGHGYTF
TRBJ2-7,TRBV20-1,CSAREPDRAVDEQYF
TRBJ2-1,TRBV5-1,CASSSGLAAYNEQFF